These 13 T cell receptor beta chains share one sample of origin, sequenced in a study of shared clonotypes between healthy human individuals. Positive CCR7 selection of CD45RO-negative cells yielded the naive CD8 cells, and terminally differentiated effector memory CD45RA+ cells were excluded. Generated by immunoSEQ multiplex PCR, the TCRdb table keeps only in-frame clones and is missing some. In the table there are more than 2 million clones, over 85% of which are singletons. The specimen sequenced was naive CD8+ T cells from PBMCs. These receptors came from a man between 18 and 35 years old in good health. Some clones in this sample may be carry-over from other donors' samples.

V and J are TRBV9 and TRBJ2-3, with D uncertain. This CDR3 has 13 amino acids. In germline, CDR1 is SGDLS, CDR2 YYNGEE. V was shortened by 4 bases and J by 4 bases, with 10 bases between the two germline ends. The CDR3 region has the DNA TGTGCCAGCAGCTATCGACTGGCAGATACGCAGTATTTT. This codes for CASSYRLADTQYF.

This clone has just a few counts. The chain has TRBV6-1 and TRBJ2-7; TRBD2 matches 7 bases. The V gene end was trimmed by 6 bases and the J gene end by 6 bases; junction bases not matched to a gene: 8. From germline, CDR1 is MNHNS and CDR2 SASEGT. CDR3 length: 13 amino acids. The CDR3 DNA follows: TGTGCCAGCAGCGGGGGGACTTTCAGCGAGCAGTACTTC. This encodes CASSGGTFSEQYF.

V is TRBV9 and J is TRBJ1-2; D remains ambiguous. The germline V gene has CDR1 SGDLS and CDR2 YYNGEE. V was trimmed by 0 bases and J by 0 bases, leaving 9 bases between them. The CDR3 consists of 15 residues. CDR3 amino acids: CASSVGVGTNYGYTF. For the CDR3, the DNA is TGTGCCAGCAGCGTAGGGGTGGGGACTAACTATGGCTACACCTTC.

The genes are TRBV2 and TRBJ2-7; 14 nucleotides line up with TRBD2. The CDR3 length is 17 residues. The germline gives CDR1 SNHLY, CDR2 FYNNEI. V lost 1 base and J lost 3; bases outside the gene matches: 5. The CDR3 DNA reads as TGTGCCAGCAGTGAAGTGGGACTAGCGGGAGCTATCTACGAGCAGTACTTC. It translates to CASSEVGLAGAIYEQYF.

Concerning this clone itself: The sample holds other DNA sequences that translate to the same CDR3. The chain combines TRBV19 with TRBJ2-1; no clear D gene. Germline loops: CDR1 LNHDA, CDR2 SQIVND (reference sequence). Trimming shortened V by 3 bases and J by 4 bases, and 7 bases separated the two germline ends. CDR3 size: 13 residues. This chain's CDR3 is CASSILGYNEQFF. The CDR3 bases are TGTGCCAGTAGTATTCTTGGGTACAATGAGCAGTTCTTC. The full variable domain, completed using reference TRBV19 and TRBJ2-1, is DGGITQSPKYLFRKEGQNVTLSCEQNLNHDAMYWYRQDPGQGLRLIYYSQIVNDFQKGDIAEGYSVSREKKESFPLTVTSAQKNPTAFYLCASSILGYNEQFFGPGTRLTVL.

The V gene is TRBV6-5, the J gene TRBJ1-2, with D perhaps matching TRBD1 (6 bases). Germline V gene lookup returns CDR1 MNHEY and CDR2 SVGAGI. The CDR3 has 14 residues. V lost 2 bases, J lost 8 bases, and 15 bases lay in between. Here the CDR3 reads CASSYQGAGEGYTF. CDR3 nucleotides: TGTGCCAGCAGTTACCAGGGTGCAGGGGAGGGCTACACCTTC.

The CDR3 here is CSFLQGGASSYEQYF. CDR3 nucleotides: TGCAGCTTCCTCCAGGGCGGGGCAAGCTCCTACGAGCAGTACTTC. The chain recombines TRBV29-1 with TRBJ2-7; D possibly corresponds to TRBD2 (6 bases). CDR1 is SQVTM, CDR2 ANQGSEA, per germline. Trimming took off 8 bases at V and 0 bases at J, with 20 bases between the two ends. This CDR3 has 15 residues.

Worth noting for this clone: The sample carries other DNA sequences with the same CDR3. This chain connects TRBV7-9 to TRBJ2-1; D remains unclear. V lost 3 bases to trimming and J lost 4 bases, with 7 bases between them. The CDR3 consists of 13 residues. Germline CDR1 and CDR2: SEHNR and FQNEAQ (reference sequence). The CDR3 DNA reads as TGTGCCAGCAGCTTTGGACGTTACAATGAGCAGTTCTTC. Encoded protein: CASSFGRYNEQFF.

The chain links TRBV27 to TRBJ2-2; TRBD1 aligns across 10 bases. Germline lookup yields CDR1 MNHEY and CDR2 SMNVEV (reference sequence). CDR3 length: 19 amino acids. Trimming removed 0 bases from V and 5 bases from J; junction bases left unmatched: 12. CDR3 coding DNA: TGTGCCAGCAGTTTATCCACGCCACGGACAGGGGGATGGACCGGGGAGCTGTTTTTT. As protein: CASSLSTPRTGGWTGELFF.

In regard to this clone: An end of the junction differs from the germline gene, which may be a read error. DNA of the CDR3: TGTGCCGGCAGGGCTTACCTGGGGGAGCAGTACTTC. It yields the protein CAGRAYLGEQYF. J is TRBJ2-7 and V is TRBV2, with D perhaps TRBD1 (5 bases). Germline V lookup: CDR1 SNHLY, CDR2 FYNNEI. The CDR3 extends over 12 amino acids.

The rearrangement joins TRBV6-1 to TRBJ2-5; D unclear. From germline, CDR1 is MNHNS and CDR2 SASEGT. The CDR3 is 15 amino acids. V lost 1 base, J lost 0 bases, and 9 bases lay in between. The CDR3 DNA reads TGTGCCAGCAGTGAAGTACCTAGAGACCAAGAGACCCAGTACTTC. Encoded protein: CASSEVPRDQETQYF.

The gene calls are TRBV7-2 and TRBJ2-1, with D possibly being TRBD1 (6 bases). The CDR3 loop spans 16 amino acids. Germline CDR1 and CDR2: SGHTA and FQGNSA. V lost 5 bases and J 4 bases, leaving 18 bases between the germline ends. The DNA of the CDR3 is TGTGCCAGCAGCATAGACCTTAGGGGGAAATACAATGAGCAGTTCTTC. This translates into CASSIDLRGKYNEQFF.

The CDR3 DNA reads as TGTGCCAGTAGTAACCGGACTAGCGGGGTGGAGACCCAGTACTTC. Its translation is CASSNRTSGVETQYF. J is TRBJ2-5 and V is TRBV19; 12 bases are a match to TRBD2. V shed 4 bases and J 5 bases; nucleotides not matched to a gene: 5. The CDR3 runs 15 residues. CDR1 is LNHDA and CDR2 is SQIVND in the germline V gene (reference sequence).